These 21 T cell receptor beta chains came from one sample sequenced in a study of T cell repertoires in cytomegalovirus infection. TCRdb passed the reads through MiXCR, listing each CDR3 protein once. The sample holds almost 550,000 distinct CDR3 sequences, 16% seen once. The specimen sequenced was CD8+ T cells from PBMCs. These receptor sequences come from a human donor in good health (CMV status not recorded). Some clones in this sample may be carry-over from other donors' samples.

This clonotype was detected a few times. The V call is TRBV4-1, the J call TRBJ2-7; D is unclear. CDR3 length equals 16 residues. The V and J ends lost 0 bases and 4 bases respectively, with 16 bases between them. Germline values: CDR1 MGHRA, CDR2 YSYEKL. The CDR3 is CASSQDSVVKRYEQYF. CDR3 sequence (DNA): TGCGCCAGCAGCCAAGATAGTGTCGTAAAAAGGTACGAGCAGTACTTC.

This chain links TRBV9 with TRBJ2-5; 10 bases are shared with TRBD1. The length of the CDR3 is 14 residues. Looked up from germline, CDR1 is SGDLS and CDR2 is YYNGEE. V was pared by 3 bases and J by 5 bases, with 4 bases of the junction left unmatched. CDR3 nucleotides: TGTGCCAGCAGCGAGGGACAGGGGTTGGAGACCCAGTACTTC. This encodes CASSEGQGLETQYF.

This clonotype was seen repeatedly, ten times or more. The V gene is TRBV12-3 or TRBV12-4, the J gene TRBJ1-5; weak D call: TRBD1 (5 bases). V gave up 6 bases and J gave up 0 bases, with 12 bases separating them. This CDR3 has 15 residues. The CDR3 DNA sequence: TGTGCCAGCAGAGACAGTTCCCATAGCAATCAGCCCCAGCATTTT. As protein: CASRDSSHSNQPQHF.

In this sample, this clonotype turned up a few times. The V gene is TRBV12-3 or TRBV12-4, the J gene TRBJ2-1, with TRBD1 matching 11 bases. This CDR3 is 16 amino acids long. V lost 4 bases to trimming and J lost 8 bases; unmatched junction nucleotides: 10. The CDR3 sequence is CASSWSGTGGFYEQFF. CDR3 sequence (DNA): TGTGCCAGCAGTTGGTCCGGGACAGGGGGTTTCTATGAGCAGTTCTTC.

A word on this clonotype: A much larger clone differs by one base, so this may be a read error. The chain uses TRBV27 and TRBJ1-5; D is ambiguous. This CDR3 contains 11 residues. Deletions cut 10 bases from V and 6 bases from J, with 10 bases between. The germline CDR1 and CDR2 sequences are MNHEY and SMNVEV (reference sequence). This CDR3 reads CAIGMTQPQHF. CDR3 sequence (DNA): TGTGCCATCGGCATGACTCAGCCCCAGCATTTT.

CDR3 DNA: TGTGCCAGCAGCCCTCCTAGCGAAGGCGGGGAGCTGTTTTTT. This codes for CASSPPSEGGELFF. The J gene is TRBJ2-2, the V gene TRBV12-3 or TRBV12-4, with a tentative D call TRBD2 (6 bases). Trimming removed 6 bases at V and 7 bases at J, with 15 bases between. CDR3 length: 14 residues.

In regard to this clonotype: Lacking the conserved final phenylalanine or tryptophan, this CDR3 likely reflects a read error. The V and J genes are TRBV7-8 and TRBJ2-1; perhaps D is TRBD1 or TRBD2 (5 bases each). The CDR3 has 17 amino acids. The V gene's germline CDR1 is SGHVS and CDR2 FQNEAQ. CDR3 sequence reads: CASSLFSGGVRYNEQFI. The CDR3 DNA sequence: TGTGCAAGCAGCTTATTTAGTGGGGGAGTACGTTACAATGAGCAGTTCATA.

This clonotype was counted between two and nine times. The rearrangement links TRBV5-4 to TRBJ2-2; a possible D gene is TRBD1 (6 bases). Trimming removed 7 bases at V and 5 bases at J, with 18 bases between. Germline V gene lookup returns CDR1 SGHNT and CDR2 YYREEE (reference sequence). This CDR3 has 15 residues. CDR3 nucleotides: TGTGCCAGCGCAAGAAAAGAGGACAGTACCGGGGAGCTGTTTTTT. It specifies CASARKEDSTGELFF. The full variable domain, completed using reference TRBV5-4 and TRBJ2-2, is ETGVTQSPTHLIKTRGQQVTLRCSSQSGHNTVSWYQQALGQGPQFIFQYYREEENGRGNFPPRFSGLQFPNYSSELNVNALELDDSALYLCASARKEDSTGELFFGEGSRLTVL.

This clonotype was found many times. This CDR3 is CASSGLTSGYNEQFF. Written as DNA, the CDR3 is TGTGCCAGCAGCGGGTTGACTAGCGGTTACAATGAGCAGTTCTTC. V usage is TRBV5-6 and J usage is TRBJ2-1; 9 positions match TRBD2. With V trimmed by 4 bases and J by 4 bases, 6 bases remained unmatched. Germline V gene data show CDR1 as SGHDT and CDR2 as YYEEEE. The CDR3 consists of 15 residues.

This clonotype was observed at least ten times. This chain connects TRBV7-9 to TRBJ2-2; D gene unclear. The V end was cut by 7 bases, the J end by 7 bases, with 10 bases between. Looked up from germline, CDR1 is SEHNR and CDR2 is FQNEAQ (reference sequence). The CDR3 loop spans 12 amino acids. The CDR3 region has the DNA TGTGCCAGCACCATCTCTAACGGGGAGCTGTTTTTT. Protein product: CASTISNGELFF.

The chain joins TRBV27 to TRBJ2-7; D is ambiguous. V shed 5 bases and J shed 1 base, with 18 bases lying between them. This CDR3 contains 16 residues. Germline V gene lookup returns CDR1 MNHEY and CDR2 SMNVEV (reference sequence). CDR3 in DNA: TGTGCCAGCAGTGCAATAGTAGGCCAGAGGTCCTACGAGCAGTACTTC. This encodes CASSAIVGQRSYEQYF.

This chain links TRBV29-1 with TRBJ1-2; TRBD1 might be the D (5 bases). Germline CDR1 SQVTM, CDR2 ANQGSEA. This CDR3 comprises 12 residues. Trimming removed 5 bases from V and 6 bases from J, with 13 bases in between. The CDR3 DNA follows: TGCAGCGTTATTTCCGGGACGAATGGCTACACCTTC. As protein: CSVISGTNGYTF.

This clonotype appeared many times. The genes are TRBV12-3 or TRBV12-4 and TRBJ2-5; TRBD2 aligns across 14 bases. V shed 2 bases and J 4 bases; nucleotides not matched to a gene: 9. The CDR3 contains 18 residues. The CDR3 region is CASSLSGLAGGTGETQYF. The DNA for the CDR3 is TGTGCCAGCAGTTTAAGTGGACTAGCGGGAGGAACGGGAGAGACCCAGTACTTC.

This clonotype has at least ten counts. CDR3 sequence reads: CASSLRASGRARDEQYF. The CDR3 DNA reads as TGTGCCAGCAGCTTAAGGGCTAGCGGGAGGGCAAGGGACGAGCAGTACTTC. The V call is TRBV7-2, the J call TRBJ2-7; TRBD2 matches at 12 bases. Losses at the gene ends were 2 bases for V and 5 bases for J; bases not matched to a gene: 10. Looked up from germline, CDR1 is SGHTA and CDR2 is FQGNSA. CDR3 size: 17 residues.

This clonotype was picked up many times. The CDR3 region has the DNA TGTGCCAGCAGTCTCGGGCCGACGGTCGATTACAATGAGCAGTTCTTC. Translation: CASSLGPTVDYNEQFF. The chain links TRBV27 to TRBJ2-1, with D unclear. CDR3 length equals 16 residues. The V gene lost 5 bases and the J gene lost 4 bases, with 18 bases spanning the gap. Germline V gives CDR1 MNHEY, CDR2 SMNVEV (reference sequence).

The V gene is TRBV2, the J gene TRBJ2-1, with 16 bases aligning to TRBD2. The germline V gene encodes CDR1 SNHLY and CDR2 FYNNEI. Trimming took 6 bases from V and 6 from J; bases not matched to a gene: 2. CDR3 length: 15 amino acids. The CDR3 loop reads CASRGLAGGLNEQFF. The CDR3 bases are TGTGCCAGCAGGGGACTAGCGGGGGGGCTCAATGAGCAGTTCTTC.

This clonotype has a count of ten or more. The chain joins TRBV10-3 to TRBJ2-7; 9 positions match TRBD2. Looked up from germline, CDR1 is ENHRY and CDR2 is SYGVKD. This CDR3 contains 14 residues. Unmatched junction bases numbered 0, after V lost 3 bases and J lost 0 bases. The DNA for the CDR3 is TGTGCCATCAGTGATAGCGGGAGCTCCTACGAGCAGTACTTC. Its protein is CAISDSGSSYEQYF.

This clonotype was recorded many times. This chain uses TRBV6-1 with TRBJ1-5, with 10 bases matching TRBD1. J was trimmed by 5 bases and V by 6 bases; bases with no gene match: 4. The CDR3 spans 14 residues. CDR1 is MNHNS and CDR2 is SASEGT in the germline V gene. CDR3 DNA sequence: TGTGCCAGCAGCCACGGACAGGGGGATCAGCCCCAGCATTTT. Its protein product is CASSHGQGDQPQHF.

This clonotype was detected ten times or more. V and J are TRBV12-3 or TRBV12-4 and TRBJ2-7; D remains unclear. The V and J ends lost 3 bases and 2 bases respectively, with 5 bases between them. The CDR3 extends over 12 amino acids. The CDR3 here is CASSLLAYEQYF. CDR3 coding DNA: TGTGCCAGCAGTTTGCTAGCCTACGAGCAGTACTTC.

This clonotype has a count of ten or more. J is TRBJ2-7 and V is TRBV7-9, with 12 bases lining up with TRBD1. With V trimmed by 5 bases and J by 3 bases, 5 bases remained unmatched. Germline assignment: CDR1 SEHNR and CDR2 FQNEAQ (reference sequence). The CDR3 length is 15 residues. The CDR3 loop is CASSLRDRGHYEQYF. CDR3 DNA: TGTGCCAGCAGCCTCCGGGACAGGGGGCACTACGAGCAGTACTTC.

Many counts were recorded for this clonotype. The rearrangement uses TRBV7-2 and TRBJ2-1, with no clear D. Germline lookup yields CDR1 SGHTA and CDR2 FQGNSA. The V end was cut by 5 bases, the J end by 6 bases, with 17 bases between. The CDR3 runs 15 residues. The CDR3 nucleotides read TGTGCCAGCAGCATAAACAACGATGGTCCCAATGAGCAGTTCTTC. This gives the protein CASSINNDGPNEQFF.